This TCR beta chain was identified during a study of blood T cells in healthy people across ages. General study findings and limits: Naive T cell percentage showed a strong correlation with TCR beta diversity.

A word on this clonotype: No antigen is known for it.

Primers used in a second PCR of about 7 to 11 cycles were a sample-barcoded 5' primer and a J-beta primer mix. MiXCR, run by TCRdb on the 5' RACE reads, gives a single entry per CDR3 protein. The table shows about 800,000 distinct CDR3 sequences, with 58% occurring only once. Germline assignment: CDR1 GTSNPN and CDR2 SVGIG (reference sequence). The CDR3 sequence is 12 residues long. Trimming took off 3 bases at V and 7 bases at J, with 12 bases between the two ends. Per-sample yields of isolated PBMCs were at least 6 million. The receptor's source is a young man in good health. Source material: blood. The chain recombines TRBV30 with TRBJ2-5; D perhaps matches TRBD2 (5 bases). DNA for the CDR3: TGTGCCTGGAGGGACGATGCGGGGACCCAGTACTTC. This encodes CAWRDDAGTQYF.